This is a list of T cell receptor beta chains from one sample in a study of blood T cell repertoires in COVID-19. Some clones are missing from TCRdb's copy, which holds only in-frame ones; the method was immunoSEQ multiplex PCR. This table holds nearly 350,000 clones, about nine tenths found once. Sequencing was done on a sample of peripheral blood. These receptors originate from a woman in her 70s with COVID-19, enrolled during active disease. CDR3s include the opening cysteine and the closing phenylalanine or tryptophan. D genes are given only for firm matches. For some rows the clone size is stated as once, few or many, or as a class when expanded; others skip it.

j_gene | v_gene | abundance | d_gene | CDR3aa | CDR3nt
TRBJ2-3 | TRBV7-9 | . | TRBD1 | CASSPWTGGEDTQYF | TGTGCCAGCAGCCCTTGGACAGGGGGCGAAGATACGCAGTATTTT
TRBJ2-5 | TRBV5-1 | once | TRBD1 | CASSLGTTGGETQYF | TGCGCCAGCAGCTTGGGGACCACAGGGGGGGAGACCCAGTACTTC
TRBJ1-4 | TRBV7-9 | . | . | CASSLGGTMEKLFF | TGTGCCAGCAGCTTAGGAGGGACAATGGAAAAACTGTTTTTT
TRBJ1-6 | TRBV19 | . | . | CASSRQGYSPLHF | TGTGCCAGTAGTAGGCAGGGGTATTCACCCCTCCACTTT
TRBJ2-2 | TRBV19 | . | . | CASSMGGANTGELFF | TGTGCCAGTAGTATGGGCGGGGCGAACACCGGGGAGCTGTTTTTT
TRBJ2-7 | TRBV4-3 | . | TRBD2 | CASSPLGDYPPYEQYF | TGCGCCAGCAGCCCCCTGGGGGACTACCCTCCCTACGAGCAGTACTTC
TRBJ1-3 | TRBV7-6 | . | . | CASSLAGGFSGNTIYF | TGTGCCAGCAGCTTAGCGGGGGGTTTCTCTGGAAACACCATATATTTT
TRBJ2-1 | TRBV3-1/TRBV3-2 | . | . | CASSQMPDSSYNEQFF | TGTGCCAGCAGCCAAATGCCCGACAGCTCCTACAATGAGCAGTTCTTC
TRBJ2-1 | TRBV2 | . | TRBD2 | CASSGRLAGGNEQFF | TGTGCCAGCAGTGGTAGACTAGCGGGCGGCAATGAGCAGTTCTTC
TRBJ1-4 | TRBV6-5 | . | . | CASSGRAATNEKLFF | TGTGCCAGCAGCGGGAGGGCAGCAACTAATGAAAAACTGTTTTTT
TRBJ1-2 | TRBV6-2/TRBV6-3 | . | TRBD1 | CASSSFITGGENGYTF | TGTGCCAGCAGTTCCTTCATAACAGGGGGCGAGAATGGCTACACCTTC
TRBJ2-1 | TRBV28 | . | . | CASPFGDEQFF | TGTGCCAGCCCCTTCGGGGATGAGCAGTTCTTC
TRBJ1-5 | TRBV18 | few | TRBD1 | CASSYRDRGLCNQPQHF | TGTGCCAGCTCGTACCGGGACAGGGGGCTATGCAATCAGCCCCAGCATTTT
TRBJ1-6 | TRBV5-6 | . | . | CASSLEGPGYSYNSPLHF | TGTGCCAGCAGCTTGGAGGGGCCGGGTTACTCCTATAATTCACCCCTCCACTTT
TRBJ1-2 | TRBV18 | . | TRBD1 | CASSPRQGGNDYGYTF | TGTGCCAGCTCACCACGACAGGGAGGTAATGACTATGGCTACACCTTC
TRBJ1-1 | TRBV7-8 | . | . | CASSLARFVGQWRDTEAFF | TGTGCCAGCAGCTTAGCGCGGTTCGTGGGGCAGTGGAGGGACACTGAAGCTTTCTTT
TRBJ2-5 | TRBV19 | . | TRBD1 | CASSSRGLETQYF | TGTGCCAGTAGTAGCAGGGGGCTGGAGACCCAGTACTTC
TRBJ1-3 | TRBV3-1/TRBV3-2 | . | . | CASSPSQGNTIYF | TGTGCCAGCAGCCCCTCACAGGGAAACACCATATATTTT
TRBJ1-1 | TRBV12-3/TRBV12-4 | . | . | CASCAQGNTEAFF | TGTGCCAGCTGCGCACAGGGAAACACTGAAGCTTTCTTT
TRBJ2-3 | TRBV5-1 | . | TRBD2 | CASSLEAGLLTDTQYF | TGCGCCAGCAGCTTGGAAGCGGGACTACTGACAGATACGCAGTATTTT
TRBJ1-1 | TRBV4-1 | . | . | CASSQDPQDLRAFF | TGCGCCAGCAGCCAAGATCCACAGGATCTAAGGGCTTTCTTT
TRBJ1-2 | TRBV5-8 | . | TRBD1 | CASSPDRGPSGYTF | TGTGCCAGCAGCCCGGACAGGGGGCCTAGCGGCTACACCTTC
TRBJ1-1 | TRBV19 | . | . | CASSSLGLLNTEAFF | TGTGCCAGTAGTTCCCTAGGACTGCTCAACACTGAAGCTTTCTTT
TRBJ1-6 | TRBV7-8 | once | . | CASSLAAGGALIHSPLHF | TGTGCCAGCAGCTTAGCGGCGGGGGGCGCATTAATCCATTCACCCCTCCACTTT
TRBJ1-3 | TRBV2 | . | . | CASSEGGLSGNTIYF | TGTGCCAGCAGTGAAGGGGGCCTCTCTGGAAACACCATATATTTT
TRBJ1-6 | TRBV7-3 | . | TRBD1 | CASSQGGNSPLHF | TGTGCCAGCAGCCAGGGGGGCAATTCACCCCTCCACTTT
TRBJ2-5 | TRBV9 | . | TRBD2 | CASTTLQAGGPRETQYF | TGTGCCAGCACCACCCTCCAGGCGGGGGGCCCTCGGGAGACCCAGTACTTC
TRBJ2-5 | TRBV2 | . | . | CASSELDEETQYF | TGTGCCAGCAGTGAACTAGACGAAGAGACCCAGTACTTC
TRBJ1-4 | TRBV7-9 | . | TRBD1 | CASSPQTGTGEKLFF | TGTGCCAGCAGCCCACAAACCGGGACAGGGGAAAAACTGTTTTTT
TRBJ2-1 | TRBV28 | . | TRBD2 | CASSGASGGGTYNEQFF | TGTGCCAGCAGTGGGGCTAGCGGGGGGGGCACCTACAATGAGCAGTTCTTC
TRBJ2-3 | TRBV7-2 | . | TRBD2 | CASRTGGGTQYF | TGTGCCAGCAGGACTGGGGGAGGGACGCAGTATTTT
TRBJ2-5 | TRBV18 | once | TRBD1 | CASSPRQGEETQYF | TGTGCCAGCTCACCCCGACAGGGAGAAGAGACCCAGTACTTC
TRBJ1-1 | TRBV5-4 | . | . | CASSLGGGTVDTEAFF | TGTGCCAGCAGCTTGGGTGGAGGGACGGTGGACACTGAAGCTTTCTTT
TRBJ2-7 | TRBV7-2 | . | TRBD2 | CASSYSSGGAYEQYF | TGTGCCAGCAGCTATTCCAGCGGGGGGGCCTACGAGCAGTACTTC
TRBJ1-5 | TRBV9 | . | . | CASSTSGNNQPQHF | TGTGCCAGCAGCACCTCCGGGAACAATCAGCCCCAGCATTTT
TRBJ1-1 | TRBV2 | once | TRBD1 | CASFRDREIGSEAFF | TGTGCCAGTTTCCGGGACAGGGAAATTGGGTCTGAAGCTTTCTTT
TRBJ2-7 | TRBV5-1 | . | TRBD1 | CASSLGFGQGYEQYF | TGCGCCAGCAGCTTGGGATTCGGACAGGGCTACGAGCAGTACTTC
TRBJ1-2 | TRBV29-1 | . | . | CSVERDYGYTF | TGCAGCGTAGAACGGGACTATGGCTACACCTTC
TRBJ1-3 | TRBV28 | . | TRBD1 | CASSLWTGGSTIYF | TGTGCCAGCAGTTTGTGGACAGGGGGTAGCACCATATATTTT
TRBJ1-1 | TRBV11-2 | . | . | CASSLSLVNTEAFF | TGTGCCAGCAGCTTATCTCTCGTGAACACTGAAGCTTTCTTT
TRBJ1-2 | TRBV5-6 | . | TRBD1 | CASSFGTDNGYTF | TGTGCCAGCAGCTTCGGGACAGACAATGGCTACACCTTC
TRBJ1-2 | TRBV2 | . | . | CASSLGRMDGYTF | TGTGCCAGCAGTCTCGGCAGGATGGATGGCTACACCTTC
TRBJ2-1 | TRBV19 | . | TRBD1 | CASSKWTGGNEQFF | TGTGCCAGTAGTAAGTGGACAGGAGGAAATGAGCAGTTCTTC
TRBJ1-5 | TRBV28 | . | . | CASSLPHPAGTPQHF | TGTGCCAGCAGTTTACCCCACCCAGCAGGAACGCCCCAGCATTTT
TRBJ1-4 | TRBV29-1 | . | . | CSAREGGLREKLFF | TGCAGCGCCCGAGAAGGGGGATTACGGGAAAAACTGTTTTTT
TRBJ1-2 | TRBV7-2 | . | TRBD1 | CASSLGQGNYGYTF | TGTGCCAGCAGCCTGGGACAGGGAAACTATGGCTACACCTTC
TRBJ2-3 | TRBV9 | . | . | CASSVLASDTQYF | TGTGCCAGCAGCGTCCTAGCTTCAGATACGCAGTATTTT
TRBJ1-2 | TRBV11-2 | . | . | CASRGYSPGAGGYTF | TGTGCCAGCAGGGGGTACTCTCCAGGGGCAGGCGGCTACACCTTC
TRBJ2-3 | TRBV15 | . | TRBD2 | CATSNGGGSDTQYF | TGTGCCACCAGCAACGGCGGGGGGTCAGATACGCAGTATTTT
TRBJ1-1 | TRBV18 | . | . | CASSYNRLNTEAFF | TGTGCCAGCTCATACAACAGGTTGAACACTGAAGCTTTCTTT
TRBJ1-1 | TRBV19 | few | TRBD1 | CASTSGGRDTEAFF | TGTGCCAGTACCTCAGGGGGCAGGGACACTGAAGCTTTCTTT
TRBJ2-5 | TRBV9 | . | TRBD2 | CASSPGTSGGETQYF | TGTGCCAGCAGCCCGGGGACTAGCGGAGGGGAGACCCAGTACTTC
TRBJ1-5 | TRBV4-1 | few | TRBD1 | CASRQGEGSNQPQHF | TGCGCCAGCAGGCAGGGGGAAGGGAGCAATCAGCCCCAGCATTTT
TRBJ2-3 | TRBV28 | . | . | CASSKIDISTDTQYF | TGTGCCAGCAGTAAAATAGACATTAGCACAGATACGCAGTATTTT